The clone carrying this TCR beta chain was counted only a few times. Germline lookup yields CDR1 MNHEY and CDR2 SMNVEV (reference sequence). With 1 base clipped from V and 6 bases from J, the junction kept 6 bases outside the gene matches. This CDR3 is built from 16 residues. The data derive from a study of blood T cell repertoires in COVID-19. Study information: Acute-phase and convalescent COVID-19 samples originated in the United States, Italy and Spain.

Under the authors' procedure: Estimates of nucleated cell counts were drawn from the amplification of reference gene primers. Assay used: immunoSEQ multiplex PCR; TCRdb lists only in-frame clones, some missing. V, J and clone size derive from that table, while D and trimming were established from the DNA sequence. The data show around 250,000 clones, 80% to 90% seen once. The origin of this receptor is a woman between 40 and 50 years old who had recovered from COVID-19. The chain employs TRBV27 and TRBJ2-2; TRBD1 matches at 9 bases. What was sequenced was peripheral blood. CDR3 coding DNA: TGTGCCAGCAGTTTATTCGGGACAGGGATACCCGGGGAGCTGTTTTTT. It is translated as CASSLFGTGIPGELFF.